One sample yielded the 7 T cell receptor beta chains listed below, sequenced in a study of response to subunit inactivated influenza vaccine. TCRdb fed the RT-PCR reads into MiXCR, producing one record per CDR3 protein. The sample holds 650,000 to 700,000 distinct CDR3 sequences, 15% to 19% seen once. Source: PBMCs from blood, taken roughly 12 days after vaccination. These receptors all stem from a man aged 50 to 59 who received an inactivated influenza vaccine.

The chain has TRBV7-2 and TRBJ2-5, with D perhaps being TRBD1 or TRBD2 (5 bases each). The CDR3 is 14 residues long. Germline assignment: CDR1 SGHTA and CDR2 FQGNSA. Trimming cost V 5 bases and J 4 bases, with 14 bases left between them. The CDR3 bases are TGTGCCAGCAGCCCTGGGACCACATTAGAGACCCAGTACTTC. Translating gives CASSPGTTLETQYF.

This clonotype occurred many times. This chain uses TRBV10-3 with TRBJ1-1; 8 bases are a match to TRBD1. CDR3 length equals 16 residues. The V and J ends lost 3 bases and 0 bases, in that order; junction bases with no gene match: 6. CDR1 and CDR2 (germline): ENHRY, SYGVKD. DNA of the CDR3: TGTGCCATCAGTGAAGGACAGGGAAGGGTGAACACTGAAGCTTTCTTT. It encodes CAISEGQGRVNTEAFF.

The chain combines TRBV20-1 with TRBJ1-4, with TRBD1 identical over 7 bases. With 0 bases clipped from V and 2 bases from J, the junction kept 3 bases outside the gene matches. The CDR3 loop spans 15 amino acids. Germline V gives CDR1 DFQATT, CDR2 SNEGSKA (reference sequence). The CDR3 protein is CSARDGQETNEKLFF. The DNA for the CDR3 is TGCAGTGCTAGAGATGGACAGGAGACTAATGAAAAACTGTTTTTT.

This chain uses TRBV30 with TRBJ1-1; D is unclear. The CDR3 totals 13 residues. The ends were cut back, 2 bases at V and 0 bases at J, with 7 bases in the middle. Germline CDR1 GTSNPN, CDR2 SVGIG (reference sequence). The CDR3 nucleotides are TGTGCCTGGAGTCCGGTCCTGAACACTGAAGCTTTCTTT. Translating gives CAWSPVLNTEAFF.

DNA for the CDR3: TGTGCCAGCAGACCGCGCCCGATCAATCAGCCCCAGCATTTT. Its protein is CASRPRPINQPQHF. The chain uses TRBV28 and TRBJ1-5, with D unresolved. Germline V gene sequence: CDR1 MDHEN, CDR2 SYDVKM. V was shortened by 6 bases and J by 3 bases, with 12 bases between the two germline ends. CDR3 length: 14 amino acids.

J is TRBJ2-7 and V is TRBV28; no reliable D call. This CDR3 is 13 amino acids long. CDR1 is MDHEN and CDR2 is SYDVKM in the germline V gene. Trimming took off 7 bases at V and 0 bases at J, with 10 bases between the two ends. CDR3 amino acids: CASISGDSYEQYF. CDR3 sequence (DNA): TGTGCCAGCATTTCGGGCGACTCCTACGAGCAGTACTTC.

V and J are TRBV6-1 and TRBJ2-1, with no clear D. The CDR3 is 16 amino acids. V was pared by 6 bases and J by 0 bases, with 15 bases between. Germline CDR1 and CDR2: MNHNS and SASEGT. For the CDR3, the DNA is TGTGCCAGCAGCCCCTGGTCCAGGAGCTCCTACAATGAGCAGTTCTTC. Translation: CASSPWSRSSYNEQFF.